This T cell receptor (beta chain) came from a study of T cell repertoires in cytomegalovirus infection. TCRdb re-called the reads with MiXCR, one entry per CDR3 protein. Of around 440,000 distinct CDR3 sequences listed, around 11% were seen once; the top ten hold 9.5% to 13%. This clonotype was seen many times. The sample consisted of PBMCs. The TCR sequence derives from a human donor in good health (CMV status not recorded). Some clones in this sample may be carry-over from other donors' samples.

The CDR3 nucleotides are TGTGCCAGCAGTCGAGACGGTCGGGCAGATACGCAGTATTTT. It encodes CASSRDGRADTQYF. The chain has TRBV2 and TRBJ2-3; unclear D gene. Trimming pared 5 bases from V and 4 bases from J, leaving 13 bases between. This CDR3 has 14 amino acids. In germline, CDR1 is SNHLY, CDR2 FYNNEI. Variable domain in full (rest from reference TRBV2 and TRBJ2-3): EPEVTQTPSHQVTQMGQEVILRCVPISNHLYFYWYRQILGQKVEFLVSFYNNEISEKSEIFDDQFSVERPDGSNFTLKIRSTKLEDSAMYFCASSRDGRADTQYFGPGTRLTVL.